What follows are 11 T cell receptor beta chains derived from one specimen sequenced in a study of CD8 T cells in Susac syndrome. A quantity of about 0.5 to 1 ug RNA underwent reverse transcription using random hexamers. TCRdb analysed the immunoSEQ multiplex PCR reads with MiXCR anew, one entry per CDR3 protein. The data show under 200,000 distinct CDR3 sequences, 95% seen once. The sample taken for sequencing was CD4+ T cells from PBMCs. The receptor source for this set is a human donor in good health.

This chain uses TRBV20-1 with TRBJ2-7, with TRBD2 matching 9 bases. CDR3 size: 14 residues. The germline CDR1 and CDR2 sequences are DFQATT and SNEGSKA (reference sequence). The V gene end was trimmed by 3 bases and the J gene end by 2 bases; junction bases not matched to a gene: 5. The CDR3 DNA sequence: TGCAGTGCTAGTCCCGCGGGAGGGACCTACGAGCAGTACGTC. As protein: CSASPAGGTYEQYV.

The chain recombines TRBV28 with TRBJ2-3; D might be TRBD2 (5 bases). This CDR3 comprises 14 residues. V was trimmed by 4 bases and J by 3 bases, leaving 11 bases between them. From germline, CDR1 is MDHEN and CDR2 SYDVKM. The CDR3 DNA sequence: TGTGCCAGCAGTTGGGCACGGGGAACAGATACGCAGTATTTT. Protein sequence: CASSWARGTDTQYF.

The chain joins TRBV20-1 to TRBJ2-1; 7 bases fit TRBD1. Germline V lookup: CDR1 DFQATT, CDR2 SNEGSKA (reference sequence). V dropped 1 base and J dropped 5; count of bases not matched to a gene: 8. The CDR3 has 15 residues. CDR3 coding DNA: TGCAGTGCTAGAGTGTGGCAGGGGGACGACAATGAGCAGTTCTTC. It encodes CSARVWQGDDNEQFF.

The gene calls are TRBV27 and TRBJ1-1; no definite D call. The CDR3 consists of 13 residues. The germline gives CDR1 MNHEY, CDR2 SMNVEV (reference sequence). V was shortened by 7 bases and J by 0 bases, with 9 bases between the two germline ends. Written as DNA, the CDR3 is TGTGCCAGCAAAGGACGTCTGAACACTGAAGCTTTCTTT. Translation: CASKGRLNTEAFF.

The rearrangement uses TRBV30 and TRBJ2-3; 8 bases match TRBD2. With 0 bases clipped from V and 1 base from J, the junction kept 0 bases outside the gene matches. The CDR3 sequence is 14 residues long. CDR1 and CDR2 (germline): GTSNPN, SVGIG (reference sequence). The DNA of the CDR3 is TGTGCCTGGAGTGTACTAGCGGGCACAGATACGCAGTATTTT. It specifies CAWSVLAGTDTQYF.

The chain uses TRBV6-5 and TRBJ1-2; D not certain. With 4 bases removed from V and 0 bases from J, the gap between germline ends came to 21 bases. Germline V lookup: CDR1 MNHEY, CDR2 SVGAGI. The CDR3 loop spans 18 amino acids. The CDR3 reads CASSSKYKRSGANYGYTF. CDR3 in DNA: TGTGCCAGCAGTTCTAAGTACAAAAGGTCGGGAGCTAACTATGGCTACACCTTC.

The gene calls are TRBV2 and TRBJ1-5, with D perhaps matching TRBD1 (6 bases). V lost 6 bases to trimming and J lost 7 bases, with 16 bases between them. There are 14 residues in the CDR3. CDR1 and CDR2 from the germline V gene are SNHLY and FYNNEI. Written as DNA, the CDR3 is TGTGCCAGCAGACGGGGGGGCGAGGAGCAGCCCCAGCATTTT. Translating gives CASRRGGEEQPQHF.

V and J are TRBV2 and TRBJ2-3; D possibly corresponds to TRBD1 (6 bases). CDR1 SNHLY and CDR2 FYNNEI come from the germline V gene. This CDR3 spans 15 amino acids. V gave up 1 base and J gave up 2 bases, with 10 bases separating them. CDR3 nucleotide sequence: TGTGCCAGCAGTGAAGAACAGGGCTACACAGATACGCAGTATTTT. It translates to CASSEEQGYTDTQYF. Full variable domain (remainder filled in from reference TRBV2 and TRBJ2-3): EPEVTQTPSHQVTQMGQEVILRCVPISNHLYFYWYRQILGQKVEFLVSFYNNEISEKSEIFDDQFSVERPDGSNFTLKIRSTKLEDSAMYFCASSEEQGYTDTQYFGPGTRLTVL.

The V and J genes are TRBV6-5 and TRBJ2-5; D is uncertain. With 1 base removed from V and 2 bases from J, the gap between germline ends came to 5 bases. The CDR3 sequence is 13 residues long. Per the germline V gene, CDR1 is MNHEY and CDR2 is SVGAGI. The CDR3: CASSYLDQETQYF. Here the CDR3 DNA reads TGTGCCAGCAGTTACTTGGATCAAGAGACCCAGTACTTC.

This CDR3 reads CSASRQGGEQYV. For the CDR3, the DNA is TGCAGTGCTAGTCGACAGGGGGGCGAGCAGTACGTC. This rearrangement joins TRBV20-1 to TRBJ2-7, with TRBD1 matching 9 bases. The length of the CDR3 is 12 residues. After removal of 3 bases from V and 6 bases from J, the junction contained 3 bases not matched to a gene. Per germline, CDR1 DFQATT and CDR2 SNEGSKA (reference sequence).

This chain links TRBV28 with TRBJ2-1; TRBD1 matches 7 bases. V lost 6 bases, J lost 8 bases, and 4 bases stayed unmatched. This CDR3 has 12 residues. Germline CDR1 reads MDHEN; CDR2 reads SYDVKM. This CDR3 reads CASRGTEDEQFF. The CDR3 DNA follows: TGTGCCAGCAGAGGGACAGAGGATGAGCAGTTCTTC.